This T cell receptor (beta chain) derives from a study of shared clonotypes between healthy human individuals. This CDR3 is 14 amino acids long. CDR1 SGHAT and CDR2 FQNNGV come from the germline V gene. V dropped 4 bases and J dropped 2 bases, with 11 bases sitting between them. Findings of the study overall: All-four-donor shared clonotypes had higher generation probabilities than non-shared clonotypes did.

The data were produced by immunoSEQ multiplex PCR, yet TCRdb's version contains in-frame clones alone and is incomplete. The sample consists of about 870,000 clones, over 90% of them appearing once. As defined, naive CD8 cells were CD45RO-negative and positively selected for CCR7, with terminally differentiated effector memory CD45RA+ cells excluded. Recent acute infections and vaccinations were absent in the healthy HIV-negative adult donors. Comments on this clone: The antigen is not known.

The clonotype comes from a young man in good health. The specimen was naive CD8+ T cells sorted from blood. The chain employs TRBV11-2 and TRBJ2-5; possible D gene TRBD2, 6 bases. CDR3 residues: CASSSWTTQETQYF. The CDR3 DNA is TGTGCCAGCAGCTCGTGGACTACACAAGAGACCCAGTACTTC.